The present entry profiles one T cell receptor (beta chain) with its context. The source of the sample is a study of T-cell reconstitution after alpha-beta-depleted transplantation in children. There are 13 residues in the CDR3. V dropped 3 bases and J dropped 5 bases, with 13 bases sitting between them. The germline V gene encodes CDR1 DFQATT and CDR2 SNEGSKA (reference sequence). A library of TCRbeta sequences, prepared with unique molecular identifiers, was generated. From the PCR reads, TCRdb called clonotypes with MiXCR, one entry per CDR3 protein. The repertoire holds 350,000 to 500,000 distinct CDR3 sequences, with over 40% as singletons.

This TCR was recovered from a girl aged 2 to 9 with aplastic anemia, due to receive a stem cell transplant. The specimen comprised PBMCs, sampled before TCRalphabeta/CD19-depleted stem cell transplant. The V and J genes are TRBV20-1 and TRBJ2-5; a possible D gene is TRBD1 (6 bases). CDR3 in DNA: TGCAGTGCTAGGGCAGACACAGGGGAGACCCAGTACTTC. Translating it yields CSARADTGETQYF.